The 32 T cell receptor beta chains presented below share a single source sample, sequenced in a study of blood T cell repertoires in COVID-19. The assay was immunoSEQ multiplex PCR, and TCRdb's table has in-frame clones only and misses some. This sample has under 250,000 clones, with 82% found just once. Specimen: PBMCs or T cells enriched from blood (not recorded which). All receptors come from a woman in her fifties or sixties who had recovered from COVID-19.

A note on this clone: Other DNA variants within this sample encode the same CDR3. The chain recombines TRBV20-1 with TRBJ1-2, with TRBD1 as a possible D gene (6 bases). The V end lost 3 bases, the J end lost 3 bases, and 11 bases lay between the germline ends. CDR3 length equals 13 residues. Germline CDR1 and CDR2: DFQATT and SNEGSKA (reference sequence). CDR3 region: CSASSRGDYGYTF. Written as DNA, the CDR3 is TGCAGTGCTAGTTCCAGGGGCGACTATGGCTACACCTTC.

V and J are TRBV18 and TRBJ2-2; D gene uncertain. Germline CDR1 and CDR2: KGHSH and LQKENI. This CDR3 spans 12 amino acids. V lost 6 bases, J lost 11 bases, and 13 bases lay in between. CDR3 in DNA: TGTGCCAGCTCCGCCCCCTCGAGTGAGCTGTTTTTT. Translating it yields CASSAPSSELFF.

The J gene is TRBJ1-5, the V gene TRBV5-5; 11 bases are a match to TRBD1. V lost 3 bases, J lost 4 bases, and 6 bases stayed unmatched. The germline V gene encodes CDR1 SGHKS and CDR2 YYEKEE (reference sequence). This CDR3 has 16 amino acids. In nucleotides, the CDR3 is TGTGCCAGCAGCTCCTCCGGGACAGGGGGGAATCAGCCCCAGCATTTT. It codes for CASSSSGTGGNQPQHF.

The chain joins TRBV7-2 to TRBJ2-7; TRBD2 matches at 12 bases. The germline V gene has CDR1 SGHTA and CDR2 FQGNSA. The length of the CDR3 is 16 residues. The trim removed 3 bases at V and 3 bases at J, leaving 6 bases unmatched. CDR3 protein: CASSLRATSGSYEQYF. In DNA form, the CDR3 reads TGTGCCAGCAGCTTGAGGGCGACTAGCGGGAGCTACGAGCAGTACTTC.

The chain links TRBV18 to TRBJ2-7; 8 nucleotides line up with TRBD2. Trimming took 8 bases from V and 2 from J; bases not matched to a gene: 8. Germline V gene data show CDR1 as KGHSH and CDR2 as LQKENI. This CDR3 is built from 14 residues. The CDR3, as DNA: TGTGCCAGCCATCCGGGACTAGGAGCCTACGAGCAGTACTTC. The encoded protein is CASHPGLGAYEQYF.

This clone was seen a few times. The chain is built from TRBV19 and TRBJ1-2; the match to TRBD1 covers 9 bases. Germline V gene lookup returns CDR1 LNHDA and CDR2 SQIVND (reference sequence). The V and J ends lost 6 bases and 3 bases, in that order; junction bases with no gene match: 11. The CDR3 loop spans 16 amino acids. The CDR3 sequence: CASSPQGAAQYYGYTF. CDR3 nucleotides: TGTGCCAGTAGCCCACAGGGGGCGGCCCAGTACTATGGCTACACCTTC. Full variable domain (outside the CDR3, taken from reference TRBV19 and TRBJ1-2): DGGITQSPKYLFRKEGQNVTLSCEQNLNHDAMYWYRQDPGQGLRLIYYSQIVNDFQKGDIAEGYSVSREKKESFPLTVTSAQKNPTAFYLCASSPQGAAQYYGYTFGSGTRLTVV.

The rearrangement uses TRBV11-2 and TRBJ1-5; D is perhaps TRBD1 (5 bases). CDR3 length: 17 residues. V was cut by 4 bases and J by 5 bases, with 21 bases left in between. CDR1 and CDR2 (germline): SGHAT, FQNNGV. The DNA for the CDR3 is TGTGCCAGCAGCTCAGGCGCCTTCCTGGGGGGGGATCAGCCCCAGCATTTT. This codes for CASSSGAFLGGDQPQHF.

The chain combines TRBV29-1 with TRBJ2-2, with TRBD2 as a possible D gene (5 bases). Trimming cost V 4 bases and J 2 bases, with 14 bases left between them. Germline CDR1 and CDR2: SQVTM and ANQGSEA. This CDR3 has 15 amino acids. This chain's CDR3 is CSVVGPTSNTGELFF. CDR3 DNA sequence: TGCAGCGTTGTGGGCCCTACTAGTAACACCGGGGAGCTGTTTTTT.

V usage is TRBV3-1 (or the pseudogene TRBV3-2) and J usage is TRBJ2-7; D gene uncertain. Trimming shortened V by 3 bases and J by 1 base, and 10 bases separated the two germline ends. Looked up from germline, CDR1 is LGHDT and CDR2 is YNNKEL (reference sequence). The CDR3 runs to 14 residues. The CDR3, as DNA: TGTGCCAGCAGCCAGCACAGAGAGTCCTACGAGCAGTACTTC. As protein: CASSQHRESYEQYF.

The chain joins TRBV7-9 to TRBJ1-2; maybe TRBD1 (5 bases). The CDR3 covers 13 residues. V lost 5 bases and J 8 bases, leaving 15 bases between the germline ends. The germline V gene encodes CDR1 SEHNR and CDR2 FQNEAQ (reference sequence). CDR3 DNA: TGTGCCAGCAGCATAGGGCCAGGGAACGGCTACACCTTC. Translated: CASSIGPGNGYTF.

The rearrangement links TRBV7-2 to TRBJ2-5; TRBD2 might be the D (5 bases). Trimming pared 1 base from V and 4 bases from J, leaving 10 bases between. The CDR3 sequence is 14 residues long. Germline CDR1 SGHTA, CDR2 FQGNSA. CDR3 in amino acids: CASSLVLEGETQYF. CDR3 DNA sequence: TGTGCCAGCAGCTTAGTACTAGAAGGAGAGACCCAGTACTTC.

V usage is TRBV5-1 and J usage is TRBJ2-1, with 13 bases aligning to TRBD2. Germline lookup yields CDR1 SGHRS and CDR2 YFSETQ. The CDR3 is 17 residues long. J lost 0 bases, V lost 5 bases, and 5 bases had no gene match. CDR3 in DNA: TGCGCCAGCAGTGAACTAGCGGGGGGGCTCTCCTACAATGAGCAGTTCTTC. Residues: CASSELAGGLSYNEQFF. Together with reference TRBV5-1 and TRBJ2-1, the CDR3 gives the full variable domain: KAGVTQTPRYLIKTRGQQVTLSCSPISGHRSVSWYQQTPGQGLQFLFEYFSETQRNKGNFPGRFSGRQFSNSRSEMNVSTLELGDSALYLCASSELAGGLSYNEQFFGPGTRLTVL.

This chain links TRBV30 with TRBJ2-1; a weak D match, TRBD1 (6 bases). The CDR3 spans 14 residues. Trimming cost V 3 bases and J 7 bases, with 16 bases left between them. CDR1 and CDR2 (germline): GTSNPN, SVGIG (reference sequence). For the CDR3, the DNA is TGTGCCTGGAGCGCCTTGGGGGCCTCGAATGAGCAGTTCTTC. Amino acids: CAWSALGASNEQFF.

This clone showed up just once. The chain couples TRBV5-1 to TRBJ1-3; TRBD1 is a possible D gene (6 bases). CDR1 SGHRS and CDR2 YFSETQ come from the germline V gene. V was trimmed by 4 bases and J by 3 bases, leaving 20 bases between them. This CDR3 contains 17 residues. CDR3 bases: TGCGCCAGCAGCCTTGTGAGCAGGGGATCGGGTGGAAACACCATATATTTT. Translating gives CASSLVSRGSGGNTIYF. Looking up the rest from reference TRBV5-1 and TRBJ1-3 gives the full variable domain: KAGVTQTPRYLIKTRGQQVTLSCSPISGHRSVSWYQQTPGQGLQFLFEYFSETQRNKGNFPGRFSGRQFSNSRSEMNVSTLELGDSALYLCASSLVSRGSGGNTIYFGEGSWLTVV.

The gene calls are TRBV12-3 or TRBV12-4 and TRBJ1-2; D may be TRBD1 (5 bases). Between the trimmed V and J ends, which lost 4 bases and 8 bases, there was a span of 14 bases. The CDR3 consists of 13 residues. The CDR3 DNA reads TGTGCCAGCAGTTCCCAGGGTTATCTCGGCTACACCTTC. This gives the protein CASSSQGYLGYTF.

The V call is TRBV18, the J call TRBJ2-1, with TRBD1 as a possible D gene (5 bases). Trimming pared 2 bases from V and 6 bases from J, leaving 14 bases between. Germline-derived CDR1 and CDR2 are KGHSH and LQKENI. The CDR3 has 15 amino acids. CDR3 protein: CASSPYETALNEQFF. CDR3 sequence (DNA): TGTGCCAGCTCACCATATGAGACAGCCCTCAATGAGCAGTTCTTC. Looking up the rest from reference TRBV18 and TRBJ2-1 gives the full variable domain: NAGVMQNPRHLVRRRGQEARLRCSPMKGHSHVYWYRQLPEEGLKFMVYLQKENIIDESGMPKERFSAEFPKEGPSILRIQQVVRGDSAAYFCASSPYETALNEQFFGPGTRLTVL.

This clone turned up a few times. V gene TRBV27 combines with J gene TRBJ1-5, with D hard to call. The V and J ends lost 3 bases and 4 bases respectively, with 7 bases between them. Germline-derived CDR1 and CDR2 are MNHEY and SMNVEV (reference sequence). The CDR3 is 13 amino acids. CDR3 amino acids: CASSFLSNQPQHF. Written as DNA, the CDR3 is TGTGCCAGCAGTTTTCTGTCTAATCAGCCCCAGCATTTT.

CDR3 sequence (DNA): TGTGCCAGCAGCTGGGGGGCCGGGACAGGGGCCAAAAACATTCAGTACTTC. This translates into CASSWGAGTGAKNIQYF. The chain uses TRBV5-5 and TRBJ2-4, with 9 bases aligning to TRBD1. Losses at the gene ends were 3 bases for V and 1 base for J; bases not matched to a gene: 8. In germline, CDR1 is SGHKS, CDR2 YYEKEE (reference sequence). This CDR3 spans 17 amino acids.

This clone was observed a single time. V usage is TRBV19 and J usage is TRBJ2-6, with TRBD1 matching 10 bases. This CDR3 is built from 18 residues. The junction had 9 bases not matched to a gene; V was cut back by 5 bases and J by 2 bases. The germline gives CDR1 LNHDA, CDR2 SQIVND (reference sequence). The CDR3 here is CASSVGQGTPTGANVLTF. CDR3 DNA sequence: TGTGCCAGTAGTGTGGGACAGGGGACTCCCACTGGGGCCAACGTCCTGACTTTC.

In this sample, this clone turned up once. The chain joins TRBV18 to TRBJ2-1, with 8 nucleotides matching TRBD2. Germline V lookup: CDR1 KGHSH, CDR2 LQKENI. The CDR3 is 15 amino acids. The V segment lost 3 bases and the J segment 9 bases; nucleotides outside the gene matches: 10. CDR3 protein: CASSPPGRGAGEQFF. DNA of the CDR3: TGTGCCAGCTCACCCCCCGGGAGGGGAGCGGGTGAGCAGTTCTTC.

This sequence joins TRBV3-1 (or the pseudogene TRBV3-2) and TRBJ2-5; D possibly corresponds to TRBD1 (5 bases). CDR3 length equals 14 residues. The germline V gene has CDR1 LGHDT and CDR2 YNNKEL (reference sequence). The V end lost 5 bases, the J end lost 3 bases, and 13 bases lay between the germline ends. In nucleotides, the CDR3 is TGTGCCAGCAGCAACCACCCAGGGAAAGAGACCCAGTACTTC. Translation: CASSNHPGKETQYF.

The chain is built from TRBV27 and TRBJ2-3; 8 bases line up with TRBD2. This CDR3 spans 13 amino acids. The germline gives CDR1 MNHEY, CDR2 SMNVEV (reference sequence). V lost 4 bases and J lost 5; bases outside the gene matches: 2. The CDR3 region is CASSYREGDTQYF. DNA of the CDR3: TGTGCCAGCAGTTACCGGGAGGGAGATACGCAGTATTTT.

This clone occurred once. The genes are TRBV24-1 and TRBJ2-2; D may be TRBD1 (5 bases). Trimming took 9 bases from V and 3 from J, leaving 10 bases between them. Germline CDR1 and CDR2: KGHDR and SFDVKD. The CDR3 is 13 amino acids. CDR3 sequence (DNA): TGTGCCACCGCGACAGAAGACACCGGGGAGCTGTTTTTT. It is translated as CATATEDTGELFF.

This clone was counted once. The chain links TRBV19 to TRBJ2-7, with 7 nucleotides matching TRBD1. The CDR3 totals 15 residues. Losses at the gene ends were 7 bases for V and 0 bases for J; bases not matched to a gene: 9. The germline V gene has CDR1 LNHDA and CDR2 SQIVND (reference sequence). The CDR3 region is CASTPGTVGSYEQYF. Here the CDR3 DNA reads TGTGCCAGTACCCCCGGGACAGTCGGCTCCTACGAGCAGTACTTC.

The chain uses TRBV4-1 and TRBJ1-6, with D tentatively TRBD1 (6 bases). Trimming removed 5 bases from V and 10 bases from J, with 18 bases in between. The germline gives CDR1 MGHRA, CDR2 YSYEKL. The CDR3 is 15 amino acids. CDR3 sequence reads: CASSTTGQTISPLHF. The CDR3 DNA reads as TGCGCCAGCAGCACTACCGGACAGACAATATCACCCCTCCACTTT.

CDR3 amino acids: CASSRLAGALLYEQYF. The CDR3 DNA reads TGTGCCAGCAGCAGACTAGCGGGAGCCCTCCTCTACGAGCAGTACTTC. The rearrangement uses TRBV27 and TRBJ2-7; 12 bases agree with TRBD2. The CDR3 extends over 16 amino acids. V trimming: 6 bases; J trimming: 3 bases; junction bases outside the gene matches: 9. Germline V gene data show CDR1 as MNHEY and CDR2 as SMNVEV (reference sequence).

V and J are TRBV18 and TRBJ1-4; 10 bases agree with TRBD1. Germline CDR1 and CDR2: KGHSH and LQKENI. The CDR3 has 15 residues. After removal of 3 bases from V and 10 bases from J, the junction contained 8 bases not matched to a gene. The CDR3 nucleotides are TGTGCCAGCTCACCTAGGGACAGGGGAAACGGAAAACTGTTTTTT. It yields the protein CASSPRDRGNGKLFF.

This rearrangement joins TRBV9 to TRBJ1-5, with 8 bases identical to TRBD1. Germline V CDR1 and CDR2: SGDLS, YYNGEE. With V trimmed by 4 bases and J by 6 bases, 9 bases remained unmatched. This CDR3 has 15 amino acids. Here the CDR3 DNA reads TGTGCCAGCAGCCCATACGGGACAGGACGTCAGCCCCAGCATTTT. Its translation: CASSPYGTGRQPQHF.

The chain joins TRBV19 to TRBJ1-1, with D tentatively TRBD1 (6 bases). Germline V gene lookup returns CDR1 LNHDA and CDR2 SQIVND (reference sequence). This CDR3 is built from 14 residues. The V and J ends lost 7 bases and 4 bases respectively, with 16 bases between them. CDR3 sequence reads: CASTIQGDGTEAFF. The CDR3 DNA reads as TGTGCCAGTACAATACAGGGTGACGGCACTGAAGCTTTCTTT. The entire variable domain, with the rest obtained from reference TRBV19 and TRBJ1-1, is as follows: DGGITQSPKYLFRKEGQNVTLSCEQNLNHDAMYWYRQDPGQGLRLIYYSQIVNDFQKGDIAEGYSVSREKKESFPLTVTSAQKNPTAFYLCASTIQGDGTEAFFGQGTRLTVV.

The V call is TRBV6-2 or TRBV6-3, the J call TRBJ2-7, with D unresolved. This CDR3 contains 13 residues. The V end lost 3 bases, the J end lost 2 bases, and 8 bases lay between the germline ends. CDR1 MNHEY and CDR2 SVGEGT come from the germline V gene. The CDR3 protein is CASSYAVTYEQYF. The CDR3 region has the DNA TGTGCCAGCAGTTATGCGGTTACCTACGAGCAGTACTTC.

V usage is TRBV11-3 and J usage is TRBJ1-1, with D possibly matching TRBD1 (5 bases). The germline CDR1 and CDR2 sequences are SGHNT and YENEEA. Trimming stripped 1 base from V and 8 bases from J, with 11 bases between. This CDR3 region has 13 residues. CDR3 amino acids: CASSLGVHREAFF. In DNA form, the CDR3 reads TGTGCCAGCAGCTTAGGAGTGCACAGGGAAGCTTTCTTT.

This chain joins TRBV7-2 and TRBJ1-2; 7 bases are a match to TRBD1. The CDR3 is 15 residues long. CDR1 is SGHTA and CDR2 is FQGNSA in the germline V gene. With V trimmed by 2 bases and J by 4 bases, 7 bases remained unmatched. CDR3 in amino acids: CASSLQGEILYGYTF. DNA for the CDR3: TGTGCCAGCAGCTTACAGGGGGAAATCCTCTATGGCTACACCTTC.